Following are 23 T cell receptor beta chains from one sample sequenced in a study of blood T cell repertoires in COVID-19. Some clones are missing from TCRdb's copy, which holds only in-frame ones; the method was immunoSEQ multiplex PCR. In the table there are roughly 150,000 clones, 75% to 90% of which are singletons. Sequences were obtained from PBMCs or T cells enriched from blood (not recorded which). Source of these receptors: a man between 70 and 80 years old who had been exposed to COVID-19.

The gene calls are TRBV19 and TRBJ1-5, with D maybe TRBD1 (5 bases). CDR3 size: 16 residues. Per the germline V gene, CDR1 is LNHDA and CDR2 is SQIVND (reference sequence). Trimming shortened V by 5 bases and J by 0 bases, and 14 bases separated the two germline ends. As DNA, the CDR3 is TGTGCCAGTAGTTTCGTCGGACAATATAGCAATCAGCCCCAGCATTTT. Translating gives CASSFVGQYSNQPQHF. The full variable domain, in which reference TRBV19 and TRBJ1-5 provide the parts outside the CDR3, is DGGITQSPKYLFRKEGQNVTLSCEQNLNHDAMYWYRQDPGQGLRLIYYSQIVNDFQKGDIAEGYSVSREKKESFPLTVTSAQKNPTAFYLCASSFVGQYSNQPQHFGDGTRLSIL.

This clone appeared a few times. The CDR3 loop is CASSLSGTGFSGNTIYF. The CDR3 DNA reads TGTGCCAGCAGCTTAAGCGGTACTGGCTTCTCTGGAAACACCATATATTTT. This rearrangement joins TRBV11-2 to TRBJ1-3, with unresolved D. The CDR3 extends over 17 amino acids. Trimming pared 2 bases from V and 0 bases from J, leaving 14 bases between. From germline, CDR1 is SGHAT and CDR2 FQNNGV.

The V and J genes are TRBV9 and TRBJ2-3; 12 nucleotides match TRBD1. This CDR3 region has 17 residues. Unmatched junction bases numbered 10, after V lost 4 bases and J lost 4 bases. Per the germline V gene, CDR1 is SGDLS and CDR2 is YYNGEE. CDR3 region: CASSLVPGQGAPDTQYF. The CDR3 DNA sequence: TGTGCCAGCAGCCTCGTCCCGGGACAGGGGGCCCCAGATACGCAGTATTTT. The full variable domain, rest sourced from reference TRBV9 and TRBJ2-3, is DSGVTQTPKHLITATGQRVTLRCSPRSGDLSVYWYQQSLDQGLQFLIQYYNGEERAKGNILERFSAQQFPDLHSELNLSSLELGDSALYFCASSLVPGQGAPDTQYFGPGTRLTVL.

The chain carries TRBV19 and TRBJ2-2; 9 bases are a match to TRBD1. Per the germline V gene, CDR1 is LNHDA and CDR2 is SQIVND (reference sequence). Trimming cost V 6 bases and J 2 bases; bases outside gene matches: 7. CDR3 length equals 16 residues. CDR3 amino acids: CASRGGQGVNTGELFF. CDR3 nucleotides: TGTGCCAGTAGGGGGGGACAGGGTGTAAACACCGGGGAGCTGTTTTTT.

The V gene is TRBV2, the J gene TRBJ1-5; D is ambiguous. CDR3 length: 15 amino acids. With 3 bases removed from V and 4 bases from J, the gap between germline ends came to 13 bases. In germline, CDR1 is SNHLY, CDR2 FYNNEI. Here the CDR3 DNA reads TGTGCCAGCAGTGATCGGGGAGGTGTAAATCAGCCCCAGCATTTT. Translation gives CASSDRGGVNQPQHF.

The chain has TRBV10-3 and TRBJ2-7; no clear D. Per the germline V gene, CDR1 is ENHRY and CDR2 is SYGVKD. With 3 bases removed from V and 5 bases from J, the gap between germline ends came to 14 bases. The CDR3 extends over 14 amino acids. The CDR3 protein is CAISDDGEPNEQYF. CDR3 nucleotides: TGTGCCATCAGTGATGACGGAGAGCCGAACGAGCAGTACTTC.

This chain connects TRBV28 to TRBJ1-2, with 9 positions matching TRBD1. The CDR3 spans 15 residues. After removal of 1 base from V and 8 bases from J, the junction contained 8 bases not matched to a gene. CDR1 and CDR2 from the germline V gene are MDHEN and SYDVKM. The CDR3 DNA reads TGTGCCAGCAGTTTATTTGTGAACAGGGGGCGCGGCTACACCTTC. Translated: CASSLFVNRGRGYTF.

V is TRBV7-2 and J is TRBJ1-1; D call uncertain. The length of the CDR3 is 16 residues. Trimming removed 4 bases from V and 0 bases from J, with 15 bases in between. Germline V lookup: CDR1 SGHTA, CDR2 FQGNSA. DNA of the CDR3: TGTGCCAGCAGCTACGGAAGAGGGAGAATGAACACTGAAGCTTTCTTT. This encodes CASSYGRGRMNTEAFF.

The rearrangement uses TRBV2 and TRBJ1-4; no reliable D call. Germline V gene data show CDR1 as SNHLY and CDR2 as FYNNEI. With 2 bases removed from V and 8 bases from J, the gap between germline ends came to 15 bases. The CDR3 runs to 15 residues. CDR3 nucleotide sequence: TGTGCCAGCAGTGAAATTGGGTCCGGAGTCGAAAAACTGTTTTTT. It specifies CASSEIGSGVEKLFF.

Here the CDR3 DNA reads TGCAGCGTTGAGGGTGGGGCCCAAGAGACCCAGTACTTC. Encoded protein: CSVEGGAQETQYF. The rearrangement joins TRBV29-1 to TRBJ2-5; tentative D call: TRBD1 (5 bases). Between the trimmed V and J ends, which lost 3 bases and 1 base, there was a span of 9 bases. The CDR3 is 13 amino acids. The germline gives CDR1 SQVTM, CDR2 ANQGSEA.

The J gene is TRBJ1-1, the V gene TRBV7-9, with TRBD1 matching over 7 bases. The CDR3 consists of 15 residues. V dropped 1 base and J dropped 6; count of bases not matched to a gene: 8. CDR1 is SEHNR and CDR2 is FQNEAQ in the germline V gene (reference sequence). CDR3 in amino acids: CASSLVLRQGSEAFF. DNA for the CDR3: TGTGCCAGCAGCTTAGTTCTCCGACAGGGCTCTGAAGCTTTCTTT.

The table lists this clone with a few counts. The V and J genes are TRBV30 and TRBJ1-2; D gene ambiguous. The V end lost 3 bases, the J end lost 0 bases, and 14 bases lay between the germline ends. Germline V lookup: CDR1 GTSNPN, CDR2 SVGIG (reference sequence). The CDR3 spans 15 residues. The CDR3: CAWSYYHLTNYGYTF. The CDR3 bases are TGTGCCTGGAGCTATTACCACCTAACTAACTATGGCTACACCTTC.

For the CDR3, the DNA is TGTGCCAGCAGCTTAGACGCAGGGTCCGCTGAAGCTTTCTTT. Translating gives CASSLDAGSAEAFF. The chain is built from TRBV7-8 and TRBJ1-1, with a tentative D call TRBD1 (5 bases). The CDR3 runs to 14 residues. Germline assignment: CDR1 SGHVS and CDR2 FQNEAQ. V was clipped by 1 base and J by 6 bases, with 12 bases between them.

The CDR3 DNA follows: TGTGCCAGCAGCCCGAGACAGGGAAACAATTCACCCCTCCACTTT. Its protein product is CASSPRQGNNSPLHF. The chain has TRBV7-2 and TRBJ1-6; 7 bases match TRBD1. Germline V gene sequence: CDR1 SGHTA, CDR2 FQGNSA. The CDR3 runs to 15 residues. V shed 5 bases, J shed 7 bases, and the junction held 8 bases outside the gene matches.

The chain combines TRBV6-5 with TRBJ2-7, with 11 bases matching TRBD2. The CDR3 contains 13 residues. Germline-derived CDR1 and CDR2 are MNHEY and SVGAGI. After removal of 8 bases from V and 2 bases from J, the junction contained 2 bases not matched to a gene. The CDR3, as DNA: TGTGCCAGCTCACTAGCGGGGGCCTACGAGCAGTACTTC. Encoded protein: CASSLAGAYEQYF.

This rearrangement joins TRBV7-2 to TRBJ2-7; 7 nucleotides agree with TRBD2. Trimming cost V 5 bases and J 0 bases; bases outside gene matches: 7. This CDR3 is built from 15 residues. Germline V gene lookup returns CDR1 SGHTA and CDR2 FQGNSA. The CDR3 DNA reads as TGTGCCAGCAGCCTAGGGACTACGAGCTCCTACGAGCAGTACTTC. This translates into CASSLGTTSSYEQYF.

CDR3 region: CASRMTGAYGYTF. CDR3 DNA sequence: TGTGCCAGCAGAATGACTGGGGCCTATGGCTACACCTTC. The chain employs TRBV6-5 and TRBJ1-2, with D maybe TRBD1 (5 bases). The CDR3 has 13 residues. The V gene lost 6 bases and the J gene lost 4 bases, with 12 bases spanning the gap. Looked up from germline, CDR1 is MNHEY and CDR2 is SVGAGI.

The chain links TRBV28 to TRBJ1-5; D is undetermined. Germline CDR1 and CDR2: MDHEN and SYDVKM. The CDR3 runs 12 residues. The V end was cut by 1 base, the J end by 5 bases, with 3 bases between. The CDR3 region has the DNA TGTGCCAGCAGTTTATCCTATCAGCCCCAGCATTTT. Translating it yields CASSLSYQPQHF.

The chain has TRBV15 and TRBJ1-1; D ambiguous. The CDR3 extends over 13 amino acids. Trimming stripped 4 bases from V and 1 base from J, with 7 bases between. Germline V gene data show CDR1 as LNHNV and CDR2 as YYDKDF (reference sequence). This CDR3 is CATSTGPNTEAFF. The CDR3 region has the DNA TGTGCCACCAGCACAGGCCCGAACACTGAAGCTTTCTTT.

This clone occurred a few times. The rearrangement joins TRBV18 to TRBJ2-1; TRBD2 agrees at 12 bases. The germline V gene has CDR1 KGHSH and CDR2 LQKENI. V lost 1 base to trimming and J lost 4 bases; unmatched junction nucleotides: 8. The CDR3 has 18 amino acids. CDR3 region: CASSPLSTSGRVYNEQFF. CDR3 DNA sequence: TGTGCCAGCTCACCACTATCGACTAGCGGGAGAGTTTACAATGAGCAGTTCTTC. Together with reference TRBV18 and TRBJ2-1, the CDR3 gives the full variable domain: NAGVMQNPRHLVRRRGQEARLRCSPMKGHSHVYWYRQLPEEGLKFMVYLQKENIIDESGMPKERFSAEFPKEGPSILRIQQVVRGDSAAYFCASSPLSTSGRVYNEQFFGPGTRLTVL.

The genes are TRBV28 and TRBJ1-2; D remains unclear. The length of the CDR3 is 12 residues. Trimming stripped 4 bases from V and 8 bases from J, with 11 bases between. Germline values: CDR1 MDHEN, CDR2 SYDVKM. CDR3 amino acids: CASSSGISGYTF. The CDR3 region has the DNA TGTGCCAGCAGTTCCGGGATCTCGGGCTACACCTTC.

With regard to this clone: At one end the junction does not follow the germline gene, possibly because of a read error. The CDR3 sequence: CAILSSRDRVEVVF. Here the CDR3 DNA reads TGTGCCATCCTCTCTTCCCGGGACAGGGTTGAAGTTGTCTTC. The chain is built from TRBV28 and TRBJ2-7; 9 bases match TRBD1. The CDR3 is 14 residues long. Germline-derived CDR1 and CDR2 are MDHEN and SYDVKM.

V usage is TRBV7-2 and J usage is TRBJ2-1; TRBD1 agrees at 9 bases. Trimming at V came to 5 bases and at J to 3 bases, leaving 8 bases not matched to a gene. Germline V CDR1 and CDR2: SGHTA, FQGNSA. The CDR3 length is 16 residues. The CDR3 spells CASSPRGTGNYNEQFF. CDR3 bases: TGTGCCAGCAGCCCCAGGGGGACAGGGAACTACAATGAGCAGTTCTTC. Full variable domain (remainder filled in from reference TRBV7-2 and TRBJ2-1): GAGVSQSPSNKVTEKGKDVELRCDPISGHTALYWYRQSLGQGLEFLIYFQGNSAPDKSGLPSDRFSAERTGGSVSTLTIQRTQQEDSAVYLCASSPRGTGNYNEQFFGPGTRLTVL.